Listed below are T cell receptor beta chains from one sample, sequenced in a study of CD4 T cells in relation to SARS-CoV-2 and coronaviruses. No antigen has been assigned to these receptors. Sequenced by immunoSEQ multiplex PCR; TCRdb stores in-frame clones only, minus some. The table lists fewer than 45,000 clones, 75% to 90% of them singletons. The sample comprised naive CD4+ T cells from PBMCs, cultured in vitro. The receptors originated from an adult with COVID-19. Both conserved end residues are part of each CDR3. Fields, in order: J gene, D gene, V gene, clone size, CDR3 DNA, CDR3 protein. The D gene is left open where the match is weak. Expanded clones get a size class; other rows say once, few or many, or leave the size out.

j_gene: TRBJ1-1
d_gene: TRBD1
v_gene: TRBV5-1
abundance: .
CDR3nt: TGCGCCAGCAGCTTGATCCAGGGGGCGGACACTGAAGCTTTCTTT
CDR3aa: CASSLIQGADTEAFF

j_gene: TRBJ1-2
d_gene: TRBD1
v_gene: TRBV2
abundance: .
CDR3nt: TGTGCCAGCAGCGCGGACAGGGGTCCCTATGGCTACACCTTC
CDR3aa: CASSADRGPYGYTF

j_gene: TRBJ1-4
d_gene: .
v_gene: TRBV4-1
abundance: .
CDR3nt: TGCGCCAGCAGCCAAGTGTGGGATTCTAATGAAAAACTGTTTTTT
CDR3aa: CASSQVWDSNEKLFF

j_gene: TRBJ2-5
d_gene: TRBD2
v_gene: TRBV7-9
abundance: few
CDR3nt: TGTGCCAGCAGCCTGAATACGGGGGGGACGGAGACCCAGTACTTC
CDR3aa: CASSLNTGGTETQYF

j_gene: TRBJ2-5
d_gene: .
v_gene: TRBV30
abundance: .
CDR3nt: TGTGCCTGGAGTGTACTTGGGGGGATCCAAGAGACCCAGTACTTC
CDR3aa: CAWSVLGGIQETQYF

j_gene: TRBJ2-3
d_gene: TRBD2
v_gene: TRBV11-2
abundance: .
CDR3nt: TGTGCCAGCAGCTCGATGACTAGCGGGAGAGAGTGGGGCACAGATACGCAGTATTTT
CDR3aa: CASSSMTSGREWGTDTQYF

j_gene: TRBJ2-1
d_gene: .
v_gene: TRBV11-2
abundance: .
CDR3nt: TGTGCCAGCCGGCCCCGGGCGAGCTCCTACAATGAGCAGTTCTTC
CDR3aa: CASRPRASSYNEQFF

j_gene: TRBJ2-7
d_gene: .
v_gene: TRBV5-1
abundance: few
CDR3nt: TGCGCCAGCAGCGTCTCCGCCAGGGTGGACGAGCAGTACTTC
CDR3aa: CASSVSARVDEQYF

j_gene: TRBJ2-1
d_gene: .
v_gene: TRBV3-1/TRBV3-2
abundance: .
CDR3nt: TGTGCCAGCAGCCAAGCAGCTACGGGGACCTACAATGAGCAGTTCTTC
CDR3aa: CASSQAATGTYNEQFF

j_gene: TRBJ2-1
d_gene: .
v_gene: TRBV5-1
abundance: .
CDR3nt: TGCGCCAGCAGCCCAAGACTAGAGGTCAGTGAGCAGTTCTTC
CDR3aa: CASSPRLEVSEQFF

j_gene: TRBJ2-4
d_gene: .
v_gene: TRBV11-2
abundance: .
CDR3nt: TGTGCCAGCAGCTTAGCTGGGGGTATAAACATTCAGTACTTC
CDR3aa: CASSLAGGINIQYF

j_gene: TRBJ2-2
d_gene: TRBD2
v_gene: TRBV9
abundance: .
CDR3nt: TGTGCCAGCAGCCCGCGGGGGGGGAACACCGGGGAGCTGTTTTTT
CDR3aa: CASSPRGGNTGELFF

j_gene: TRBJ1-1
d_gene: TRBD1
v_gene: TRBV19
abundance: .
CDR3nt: TGTGCCAGTAGTATAGCCCCGACAGGGGTCGTCACGAACACTGAAGCTTTCTTT
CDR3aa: CASSIAPTGVVTNTEAFF

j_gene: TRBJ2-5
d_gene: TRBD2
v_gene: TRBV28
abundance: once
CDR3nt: TGTGCCAGCAGCCCCAGGCTAGCGGGAATGGAGACCCAGTACTTC
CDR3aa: CASSPRLAGMETQYF

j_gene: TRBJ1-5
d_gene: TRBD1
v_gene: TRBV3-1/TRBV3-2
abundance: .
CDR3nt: TGTGCCAGCAACTTCGGACAGGGACGTCAGCCCCAGCATTTT
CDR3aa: CASNFGQGRQPQHF

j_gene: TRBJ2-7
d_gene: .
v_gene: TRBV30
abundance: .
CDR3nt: TGTGCCTGCATTGCAGAGGACAATCCCTACGAGCAGTACTTC
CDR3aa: CACIAEDNPYEQYF

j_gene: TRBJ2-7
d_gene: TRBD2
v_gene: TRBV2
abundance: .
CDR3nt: TGTGCCAGCAGCTTCCCAGCGGGAGGGAATAGCGAGCAGTACTTC
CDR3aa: CASSFPAGGNSEQYF

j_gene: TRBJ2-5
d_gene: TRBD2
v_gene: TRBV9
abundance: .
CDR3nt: TGTGCCAGCAGCGAGGGACTAGCGGGAGGGGAGAGGACCCAGTACTTC
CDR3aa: CASSEGLAGGERTQYF

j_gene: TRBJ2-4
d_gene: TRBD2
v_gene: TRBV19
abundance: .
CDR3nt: TGTGCCAGTAGTTCCCCACTAGCGGCCGCTACCTCCAAAAACATTCAGTACTTC
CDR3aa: CASSSPLAAATSKNIQYF

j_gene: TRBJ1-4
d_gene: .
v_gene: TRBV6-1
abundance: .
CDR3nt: TGTGCCAGCAGTGAAGGCCCGGGGACTAATGAAAAACTGTTTTTT
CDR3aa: CASSEGPGTNEKLFF

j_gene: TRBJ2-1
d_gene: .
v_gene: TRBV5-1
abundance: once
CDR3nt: TGCGCCAGCAGCTTGGGTGCTCATCGGACCGATGAGCAGTTCTTC
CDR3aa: CASSLGAHRTDEQFF

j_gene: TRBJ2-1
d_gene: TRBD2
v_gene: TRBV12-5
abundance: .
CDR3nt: TGTGCTAGTGGCCGAGCCTCGGGACTAGCGGGGCATGAGCAGTTCTTC
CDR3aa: CASGRASGLAGHEQFF

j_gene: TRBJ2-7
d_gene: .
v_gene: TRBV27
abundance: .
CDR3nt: TGTGCCAGCAGTTTCTCCCCGATGTCCCTGGGATTATACGAGCAGTACTTC
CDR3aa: CASSFSPMSLGLYEQYF

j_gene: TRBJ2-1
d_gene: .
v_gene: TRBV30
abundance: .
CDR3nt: TGTGCCTGGCAAGAGGCTAGCGCAGTCAATGAGCAGTTCTTC
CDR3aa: CAWQEASAVNEQFF

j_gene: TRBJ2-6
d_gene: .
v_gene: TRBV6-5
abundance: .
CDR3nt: TGTGCCAGCAGGCCTGGGGCCAACGTCCTGACTTTC
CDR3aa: CASRPGANVLTF

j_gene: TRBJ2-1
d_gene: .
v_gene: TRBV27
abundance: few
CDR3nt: TGTGCCAGCAGGGATAGCGGACCCTCCTACAATGAGCAGTTCTTC
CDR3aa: CASRDSGPSYNEQFF

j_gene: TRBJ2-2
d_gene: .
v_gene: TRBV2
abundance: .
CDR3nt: TGTGCCAGCAGTGGGGGGTTGAACACCGGGGAGCTGTTTTTT
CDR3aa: CASSGGLNTGELFF

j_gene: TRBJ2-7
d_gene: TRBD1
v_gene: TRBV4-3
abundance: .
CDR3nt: TGCGCCAGCAGCCACGGACAGGGGGGTTACGAGCAGTACTTC
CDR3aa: CASSHGQGGYEQYF

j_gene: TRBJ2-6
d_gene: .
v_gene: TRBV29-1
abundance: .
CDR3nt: TGCAGCGCGGGAGGAGGAACAGGGGGTGCTGGGGCCAACGTCCTGACTTTC
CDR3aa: CSAGGGTGGAGANVLTF

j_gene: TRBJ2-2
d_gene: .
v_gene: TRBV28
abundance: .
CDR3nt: TGTGCCAGCAGTTTAGTCTTGGTGGGGGAGCTGTTTTTT
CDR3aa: CASSLVLVGELFF

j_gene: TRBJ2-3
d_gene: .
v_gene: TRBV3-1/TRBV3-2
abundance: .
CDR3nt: TGTGCCAGCAGCCAAGATTCACAGAGGCTGTTAGCCCACACAGATACGCAGTATTTT
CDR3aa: CASSQDSQRLLAHTDTQYF

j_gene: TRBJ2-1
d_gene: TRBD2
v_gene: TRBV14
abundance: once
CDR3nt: TGTGCCAGCAGCCGCGGCGGGGGGCTTTCCTACAATGAGCAGTTCTTC
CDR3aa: CASSRGGGLSYNEQFF

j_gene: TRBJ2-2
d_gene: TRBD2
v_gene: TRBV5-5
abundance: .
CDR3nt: TGTGCCAGCAGCCCGGGACTAGCGGGAGACACCGGGGAGCTGTTTTTT
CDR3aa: CASSPGLAGDTGELFF

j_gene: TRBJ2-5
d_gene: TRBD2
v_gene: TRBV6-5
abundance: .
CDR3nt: TGTGCCAGCACCGAACAGCGGGAGACGGAGACCCAGTACTTC
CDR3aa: CASTEQRETETQYF

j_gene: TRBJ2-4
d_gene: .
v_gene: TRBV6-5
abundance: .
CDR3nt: TGTGCCAGCAGTCGTGCCAGGCAGAGGGTTCAGTACTTC
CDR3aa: CASSRARQRVQYF

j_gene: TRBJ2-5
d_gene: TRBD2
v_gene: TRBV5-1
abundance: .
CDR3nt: TGCGCCAGCAGCTTGGGAGGGACTAGCGGCCAAGAGACCCAGTACTTC
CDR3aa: CASSLGGTSGQETQYF

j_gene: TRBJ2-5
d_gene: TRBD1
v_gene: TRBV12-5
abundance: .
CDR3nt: TGTGCTAGTGGTACCGGGACAGCCCAAGAGACCCAGTACTTC
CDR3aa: CASGTGTAQETQYF

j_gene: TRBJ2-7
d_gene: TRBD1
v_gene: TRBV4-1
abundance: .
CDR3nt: TGCGCCAGCAGCCCCGGACAGGGTGTGCAGGAGCAGTACTTC
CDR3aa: CASSPGQGVQEQYF

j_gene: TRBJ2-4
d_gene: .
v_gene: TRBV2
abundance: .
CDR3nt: TGTGCCAGCAGACCGGACAAGCCGGTCGGCATTCAGTACTTC
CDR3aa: CASRPDKPVGIQYF

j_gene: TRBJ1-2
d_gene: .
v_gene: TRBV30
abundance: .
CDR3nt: TGTGCCTGGAGTTTCGGGGTATATGGCTACACCTTC
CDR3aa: CAWSFGVYGYTF

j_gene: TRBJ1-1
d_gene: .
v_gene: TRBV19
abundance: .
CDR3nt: TGTGCCAGTAGTATAGATCGCCGCGGGGAAGCTTTCTTT
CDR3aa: CASSIDRRGEAFF

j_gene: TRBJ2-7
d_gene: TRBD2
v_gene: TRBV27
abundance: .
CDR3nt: TGTGCCAGCAGTTATCAGCGGGGCGGTTACGAGCAGTACTTC
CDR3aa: CASSYQRGGYEQYF

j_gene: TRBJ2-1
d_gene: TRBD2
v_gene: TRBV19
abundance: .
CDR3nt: TGTGCCAGTAGTATAGGGACTAGCGGGAGAGGATCCCCCTACAATGAGCAGTTCTTC
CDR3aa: CASSIGTSGRGSPYNEQFF

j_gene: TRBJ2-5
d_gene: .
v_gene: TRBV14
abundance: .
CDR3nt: TGTGCCAGCAGACCCGAAGGGGGAGAGACCCAGTACTTC
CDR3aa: CASRPEGGETQYF

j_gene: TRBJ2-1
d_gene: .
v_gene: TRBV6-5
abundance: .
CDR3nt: TGTGCCAGCAGCCGAGGAGTTTCGAATGAGCAGTTCTTC
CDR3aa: CASSRGVSNEQFF

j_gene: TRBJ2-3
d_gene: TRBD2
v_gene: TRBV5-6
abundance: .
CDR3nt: TGTGCCAGCAGCTTCGGGACTAGCGGCACAGATACGCAGTATTTT
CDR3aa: CASSFGTSGTDTQYF

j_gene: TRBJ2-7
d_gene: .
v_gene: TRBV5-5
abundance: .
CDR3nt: TGTGCCAGCAGCTTCATGAGCTTTTCCTCCTACGAGCAGTACTTC
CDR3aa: CASSFMSFSSYEQYF

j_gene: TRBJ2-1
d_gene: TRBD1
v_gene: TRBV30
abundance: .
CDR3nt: TGTGCCTGGAGTGTTGGGACAGCTAGCTACAATGAGCAGTTCTTC
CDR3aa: CAWSVGTASYNEQFF

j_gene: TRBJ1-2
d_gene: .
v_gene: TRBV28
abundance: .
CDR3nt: TGTGCCAGCAGTGGGAATTTTGGGGGCCGCCCCGGTGGCTACACCTTC
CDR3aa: CASSGNFGGRPGGYTF

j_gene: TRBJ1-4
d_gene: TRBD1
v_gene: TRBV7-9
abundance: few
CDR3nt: TGTGCCAGCAGCTTAGCGACAGGGGGCGGTGAAAAACTGTTTTTT
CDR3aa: CASSLATGGGEKLFF

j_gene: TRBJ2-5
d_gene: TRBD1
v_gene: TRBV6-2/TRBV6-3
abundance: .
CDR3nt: TGTGCCAGCAGCCTCACAGGGGCCCTCATCGGGACCCAGTACTTC
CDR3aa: CASSLTGALIGTQYF

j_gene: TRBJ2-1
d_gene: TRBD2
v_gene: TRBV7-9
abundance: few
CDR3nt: TGTGCCAGCAGCCAGACTAGCGGGGAGCAGTTCTTC
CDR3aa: CASSQTSGEQFF

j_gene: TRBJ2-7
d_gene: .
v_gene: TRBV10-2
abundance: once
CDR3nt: TGCGCCAGCAGTGGGACAAAACGAGGCTCCTACGAGCAGTACTTC
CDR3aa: CASSGTKRGSYEQYF